The 31 T cell receptor beta chains listed next were all sequenced from one sample in a study of vaccination and CD4 T cells after COVID-19. Sequencing of DNA taken from cultured CD4+ T cells relied on the Oncomine TCR Beta short-read assay. TCRdb analysed the PCR reads with MiXCR anew, one entry per CDR3 protein. The sample carries fewer than 9,500 distinct CDR3 sequences, about 31% recorded once. No cognate antigen is known for these TCRs. Stated treatment: roughly nine-day PBMC culture with coronavirus spike peptide pools or control peptides (ViraFEST assay). Before the COVID-19 pandemic (2011-2018), CD4+ T cells were obtained from the unexposed donor. The sequencing sample was made of CD4+ T cells from blood, cultured in vitro. These TCRs come from a human donor in good health.

This clonotype was counted a few times. The rearrangement links TRBV20-1 to TRBJ2-7, with 8 nucleotides matching TRBD2. Germline trimming cut 2 bases from V and 4 bases from J; bases unmatched to any gene: 4. The CDR3 spans 13 residues. Germline CDR1 reads DFQATT; CDR2 reads SNEGSKA (reference sequence). The CDR3 spells CSARPGLEYEQYF. The DNA for the CDR3 is TGCAGTGCTAGACCGGGACTAGAATACGAGCAGTACTTC.

V is TRBV12-3 or TRBV12-4 and J is TRBJ1-2; D remains ambiguous. The V and J ends lost 5 bases and 4 bases respectively, with 11 bases between them. The CDR3 is 13 amino acids. CDR3 amino acids: CASSLDGLYGYTF. The CDR3 DNA reads TGTGCCAGCAGTCTGGACGGACTCTATGGCTACACCTTC.

The gene calls are TRBV12-3 or TRBV12-4 and TRBJ2-5, with unresolved D. The CDR3 consists of 14 residues. The germline V and J ends were trimmed by 6 bases and 4 bases, with 15 bases remaining between them. For the CDR3, the DNA is TGTGCCAGCAGCCCCCCAACGAGATTAGAGACCCAGTACTTC. Protein: CASSPPTRLETQYF.

The rearrangement uses TRBV19 and TRBJ1-6, with D unresolved. Germline V gives CDR1 LNHDA, CDR2 SQIVND (reference sequence). The CDR3 contains 12 residues. Trimming pared 6 bases from V and 8 bases from J, leaving 8 bases between. The CDR3 spells CASRAGDSPLHF. The CDR3 DNA follows: TGTGCCAGTAGGGCTGGGGATTCACCCCTCCACTTT.

This clonotype was recorded a few times. V usage is TRBV12-3 or TRBV12-4 and J usage is TRBJ2-5; 7 nucleotides line up with TRBD2. V was clipped by 5 bases and J by 2 bases; unmatched bases: 5. CDR3 length equals 14 residues. The CDR3 sequence is CASSGGVGQETQYF. In DNA, the CDR3 is TGTGCCAGCAGTGGGGGGGTGGGACAAGAGACCCAGTACTTC.

This clonotype was detected a few times. The chain is built from TRBV20-1 and TRBJ2-7; no definite D call. Germline assignment: CDR1 DFQATT and CDR2 SNEGSKA (reference sequence). The CDR3 runs 12 residues. Trimming cost V 3 bases and J 9 bases, with 15 bases left between them. The CDR3: CSARPVGLSQYF. As DNA, the CDR3 is TGCAGTGCTAGGCCCGTGGGGTTGTCGCAGTACTTC.

V and J are TRBV10-3 and TRBJ1-2; no definite D call. Germline V gives CDR1 ENHRY, CDR2 SYGVKD. CDR3 length: 13 amino acids. The ends were cut back, 3 bases at V and 7 bases at J, with 12 bases in the middle. CDR3 DNA sequence: TGTGCCATCAGTGAAAGGTCGGAGGGTGGCTACACCTTC. Translated, it gives CAISERSEGGYTF.

This clonotype is deemed medium-sized. The chain has TRBV6-1 and TRBJ1-6; D call uncertain. This CDR3 comprises 12 residues. CDR1 and CDR2 from the germline V gene are MNHNS and SASEGT. The V end was cut by 6 bases, the J end by 7 bases, with 7 bases between. The CDR3 spells CASSPGNSPLHF. As DNA, the CDR3 is TGTGCCAGCAGCCCGGGGAATTCACCCCTCCACTTT.

The V gene is TRBV27, the J gene TRBJ2-5; tentatively, D is TRBD1 or TRBD2 (5 bases each). The germline V gene encodes CDR1 MNHEY and CDR2 SMNVEV (reference sequence). This CDR3 has 18 amino acids. Trimming removed 2 bases at V and 2 bases at J, with 21 bases between. The CDR3 reads CASSLRVVGLAGQETQYF. The CDR3, as DNA: TGTGCCAGCAGTTTAAGAGTGGTGGGGCTAGCAGGGCAAGAGACCCAGTACTTC.

This clonotype turned up a few times. The J gene is TRBJ1-2, the V gene TRBV19, with TRBD1 matching over 12 bases. V lost 4 bases, J lost 6 bases, and 9 bases stayed unmatched. CDR3 length equals 16 residues. CDR1 LNHDA and CDR2 SQIVND come from the germline V gene (reference sequence). This CDR3 is CASSRGRDRGQDGYTF. In DNA, the CDR3 is TGTGCCAGTAGTAGGGGACGGGACAGGGGGCAAGATGGCTACACCTTC.

In its sample, this clonotype was seen a few times. The chain links TRBV6-5 to TRBJ2-3; D is perhaps TRBD2 (6 bases). Trimming removed 2 bases at V and 3 bases at J, with 12 bases between. This CDR3 contains 15 residues. CDR1 is MNHEY and CDR2 is SVGAGI in the germline V gene. CDR3 in DNA: TGTGCCAGCAGTTACGATGCGGGGCGGACAGATACGCAGTATTTT. Translating it yields CASSYDAGRTDTQYF.

This chain uses TRBV7-9 with TRBJ2-6, with 11 positions matching TRBD1. The V and J ends lost 2 bases and 3 bases, in that order; junction bases with no gene match: 6. In germline, CDR1 is SEHNR, CDR2 FQNEAQ (reference sequence). The CDR3 consists of 18 residues. CDR3 in DNA: TGTGCCAGCAGCTTATTAGGACAGGGGGCTTTTGGGGCCAACGTCCTGACTTTC. Amino acid sequence: CASSLLGQGAFGANVLTF.

This clonotype has only a few counts. The rearrangement joins TRBV20-1 to TRBJ1-1, with D tentatively TRBD1 (5 bases). Germline CDR1 is DFQATT and CDR2 is SNEGSKA (reference sequence). CDR3 length: 11 amino acids. This chain's CDR3 is CGKVGQYEAFF. The CDR3 nucleotides read TGCGGAAAGGTGGGGCAGTATGAAGCTTTCTTT.

This chain links TRBV20-1 with TRBJ1-1, with 9 bases fitting TRBD1. Trimming cost V 5 bases and J 3 bases; bases outside gene matches: 1. Per germline, CDR1 DFQATT and CDR2 SNEGSKA (reference sequence). CDR3 length: 12 amino acids. The CDR3 spells CSAWTGDTEAFF. The CDR3 DNA reads as TGCAGTGCTTGGACAGGGGACACTGAAGCTTTCTTT.

This chain joins TRBV6-1 and TRBJ1-1, with no clear D. The CDR3 contains 12 residues. V was pared by 4 bases and J by 3 bases, with 6 bases between. Germline V lookup: CDR1 MNHNS, CDR2 SASEGT. CDR3 bases: TGTGCCAGCAGTGGGCCGTACACTGAAGCTTTCTTT. Residues: CASSGPYTEAFF.

The J gene is TRBJ1-4, the V gene TRBV7-9; D not resolved. The germline V gene has CDR1 SEHNR and CDR2 FQNEAQ (reference sequence). Between the trimmed V and J ends, which lost 0 bases and 9 bases, there was a span of 8 bases. The CDR3 consists of 13 residues. The CDR3 here is CASSLAQVKKLFF. Written as DNA, the CDR3 is TGTGCCAGCAGCTTAGCGCAGGTGAAAAAACTGTTTTTT. Filled out from reference TRBV7-9 and TRBJ1-4, the complete variable domain reads DTGVSQNPRHKITKRGQNVTFRCDPISEHNRLYWYRQTLGQGPEFLTYFQNEAQLEKSRLLSDRFSAERPKGSFSTLEIQRTEQGDSAMYLCASSLAQVKKLFFGSGTQLSVL.

This chain links TRBV7-8 with TRBJ1-6; possibly TRBD1 for D (5 bases). Per the germline V gene, CDR1 is SGHVS and CDR2 is FQNEAQ. The CDR3 loop spans 15 amino acids. V lost 4 bases and J lost 11, with 18 bases in between. Here the CDR3 reads CASSYGTAQFTPLHF. CDR3 DNA sequence: TGTGCCAGCAGCTACGGGACCGCCCAATTCACACCCCTCCACTTT.

This sequence joins TRBV9 and TRBJ1-6; no reliable D call. The CDR3 runs 15 residues. V was cut by 0 bases and J by 7 bases, with 11 bases left in between. Germline V gene sequence: CDR1 SGDLS, CDR2 YYNGEE. CDR3 nucleotide sequence: TGTGCCAGCAGCGTAGATCCGGGCTCAAATTCACCCCTCCACTTT. It is translated as CASSVDPGSNSPLHF.

This clonotype has just a few counts. V is TRBV20-1 and J is TRBJ2-3; no reliable D call. Trimming shortened V by 3 bases and J by 2 bases, and 9 bases separated the two germline ends. This CDR3 comprises 13 residues. Germline V gene sequence: CDR1 DFQATT, CDR2 SNEGSKA (reference sequence). The chain's CDR3 is CSARIPTTDTQYF. In DNA form, the CDR3 reads TGCAGTGCTAGGATACCAACCACAGATACGCAGTATTTT.

The V and J genes are TRBV5-1 and TRBJ2-3; 7 nucleotides line up with TRBD2. The CDR3 spans 15 residues. V lost 0 bases to trimming and J lost 1 base; unmatched junction nucleotides: 2. The germline gives CDR1 SGHRS, CDR2 YFSETQ. The CDR3 region has the DNA TGCGCCAGCAGCTTGGGACTAGCACGCACAGATACGCAGTATTTT. Residues: CASSLGLARTDTQYF.

V is TRBV4-2 and J is TRBJ1-3; 7 nucleotides match TRBD1. Per the germline V gene, CDR1 is LGHNA and CDR2 is YNFKEQ. V lost 0 bases, J lost 3 bases, and 11 bases stayed unmatched. The CDR3 has 18 residues. The CDR3 loop is CASSQEGWPGDSGNTIYF. The CDR3, as DNA: TGTGCCAGCAGCCAAGAAGGGTGGCCAGGGGACAGTGGAAACACCATATATTTT.

This clonotype was counted only a few times. The CDR3 here is CASSENRGRNSPLHF. The CDR3 nucleotides read TGTGCCAGCAGTGAAAACAGGGGGCGGAATTCACCCCTCCACTTT. The chain uses TRBV6-1 and TRBJ1-6, with 9 nucleotides matching TRBD1. The CDR3 is made up of 15 amino acids. J lost 7 bases, V lost 2 bases, and 3 bases had no gene match. In germline, CDR1 is MNHNS, CDR2 SASEGT.

In this sample, this clonotype turned up a few times. V is TRBV20-1 and J is TRBJ2-3, with D possibly matching TRBD2 (7 bases). The CDR3 is made up of 14 amino acids. Per the germline V gene, CDR1 is DFQATT and CDR2 is SNEGSKA (reference sequence). Between the trimmed V and J ends, which lost 3 bases and 4 bases, there was a span of 14 bases. The CDR3 protein is CSASRGAGADTQYF. The CDR3, as DNA: TGCAGTGCTAGTAGGGGGGCGGGGGCAGATACGCAGTATTTT.

The chain uses TRBV10-3 and TRBJ2-1; 10 bases match TRBD2. Germline loops: CDR1 ENHRY, CDR2 SYGVKD. Trimming cost V 7 bases and J 6 bases; bases outside gene matches: 6. The CDR3 totals 14 residues. This chain's CDR3 is CAIKESGGVNEQFF. The CDR3 DNA follows: TGTGCCATCAAGGAAAGCGGGGGGGTCAATGAGCAGTTCTTC.

This clonotype was seen a handful of times. This CDR3 reads CASSAADRGEAFF. The CDR3 nucleotides read TGTGCCAGCAGCGCCGCGGACAGGGGAGAAGCTTTCTTT. J is TRBJ1-1 and V is TRBV2; 9 bases align to TRBD1. This CDR3 contains 13 residues. V lost 6 bases and J lost 8; bases outside the gene matches: 7. Germline values: CDR1 SNHLY, CDR2 FYNNEI.

The chain couples TRBV7-3 to TRBJ2-2, with 8 bases identical to TRBD1. The germline CDR1 and CDR2 sequences are SGHTA and FQGTGA. With V trimmed by 4 bases and J by 6 bases, 10 bases remained unmatched. The CDR3 sequence is 16 residues long. The chain's CDR3 is CASSSPGGQGAGELFF. Here the CDR3 DNA reads TGTGCCAGCAGCTCTCCGGGTGGACAGGGCGCCGGGGAGCTGTTTTTT.

This clonotype was picked up a small number of times. This chain uses TRBV20-1 with TRBJ2-7; D tentatively fits TRBD1 or TRBD2 (5 bases each). Germline-derived CDR1 and CDR2 are DFQATT and SNEGSKA (reference sequence). There are 13 residues in the CDR3. Trimming stripped 3 bases from V and 1 base from J, with 10 bases between. The CDR3 DNA follows: TGCAGTGCTAGCCGGGGCCTATCCTACGAGCAGTACTTC. This translates into CSASRGLSYEQYF.

The chain joins TRBV20-1 to TRBJ2-7, with 7 bases lining up with TRBD2. J gave up 2 bases and V 7 bases, and 8 bases lay outside the gene matches. From germline, CDR1 is DFQATT and CDR2 SNEGSKA (reference sequence). The CDR3 is made up of 13 amino acids. The CDR3 reads CSVLRGETYEQYF. The CDR3 coding sequence is TGCAGTGTCTTACGGGGGGAGACCTACGAGCAGTACTTC.

The V call is TRBV6-4, the J call TRBJ2-3; maybe TRBD2 (6 bases). CDR3 length: 14 amino acids. V was cut by 5 bases and J by 2 bases, with 11 bases left in between. Germline CDR1 reads MRHNA; CDR2 reads SNTAGT. The CDR3 reads CASSLGLDTDTQYF. DNA of the CDR3: TGTGCCAGCAGTTTGGGACTTGACACAGATACGCAGTATTTT.

The genes are TRBV2 and TRBJ2-1; D is ambiguous. Per the germline V gene, CDR1 is SNHLY and CDR2 is FYNNEI. V was pared by 1 base and J by 6 bases, with 4 bases between. The CDR3 has 12 residues. This chain's CDR3 is CASSEDSNEQFF. The CDR3 nucleotides are TGTGCCAGCAGTGAAGACAGCAATGAGCAGTTCTTC.

The rearrangement joins TRBV19 to TRBJ2-3; D might be TRBD1 (5 bases). CDR1 is LNHDA, CDR2 SQIVND, per germline (reference sequence). This CDR3 spans 15 amino acids. V lost 2 bases, J lost 1 base, and 10 bases lay in between. The CDR3, as DNA: TGTGCCAGTAGTATACGCAGGGCCGGCACAGATACGCAGTATTTT. It codes for CASSIRRAGTDTQYF.